This T cell receptor (beta chain) was obtained from a study of monozygotic twins with inflammatory bowel disease. Findings and caveats of the study: Clonotypes shared with others were fewer in IBD patients than in healthy twins, especially with disease activity. Against healthy co-twins, IBD patients had lower TCRbeta diversity (measured by inverse Simpson). Researchers were unable to tell different T cell subtypes apart.

Comment on this clonotype: Antigen: not known.

The CDR3 has 13 residues. Germline V gives CDR1 SGHTA, CDR2 FQGTGA. Using the 5' RACE reads, TCRdb records one entry per CDR3 protein without DNA. Here the sample table reports some 160,000 distinct CDR3 sequences. The chain joins TRBV7-3 to TRBJ2-5. The TCR comes from a human donor with ulcerative colitis or Crohn's disease, or a healthy co-twin of an affected twin (not recorded which). Specimen: blood. The CDR3 spells CASSPANQETQYF.